The sequence of this TCR beta chain was determined in a study of OX40 agonist ivuxolimab in advanced cancers. The cohort excluded patients with autoimmune disease history or systemic immunosuppression. Libraries were prepared by immunoSEQ multiplex PCR; TCRdb keeps only in-frame clonotypes and omits some of them. The sample holds approximately 69,000 clones, 85% seen once. Comments on this clone: Antigen specificity is unknown.

Whole-study findings and limits: In the 0.1 to 3.0 mg/kg range, CD4+ and CD8+ blood T cells had expanded clonally by week 6.

This material consisted of CD4+ or CD8+ T cells sorted from blood, taken in a trial of the OX40 agonist ivuxolimab. The sequence was obtained from an adult with an advanced solid tumor such as melanoma, head and neck, liver or kidney cancer.

CDR3 bases: TGCAGCGTCCGACAGGGGGACACTGAAGCTTTCTTT. As protein: CSVRQGDTEAFF. The genes are TRBV29-1 and TRBJ1-1; 9 bases match TRBD1. V gave up 6 bases and J gave up 3 bases; unmatched junction bases: 2. The CDR3 totals 12 residues. Germline values: CDR1 SQVTM, CDR2 ANQGSEA.